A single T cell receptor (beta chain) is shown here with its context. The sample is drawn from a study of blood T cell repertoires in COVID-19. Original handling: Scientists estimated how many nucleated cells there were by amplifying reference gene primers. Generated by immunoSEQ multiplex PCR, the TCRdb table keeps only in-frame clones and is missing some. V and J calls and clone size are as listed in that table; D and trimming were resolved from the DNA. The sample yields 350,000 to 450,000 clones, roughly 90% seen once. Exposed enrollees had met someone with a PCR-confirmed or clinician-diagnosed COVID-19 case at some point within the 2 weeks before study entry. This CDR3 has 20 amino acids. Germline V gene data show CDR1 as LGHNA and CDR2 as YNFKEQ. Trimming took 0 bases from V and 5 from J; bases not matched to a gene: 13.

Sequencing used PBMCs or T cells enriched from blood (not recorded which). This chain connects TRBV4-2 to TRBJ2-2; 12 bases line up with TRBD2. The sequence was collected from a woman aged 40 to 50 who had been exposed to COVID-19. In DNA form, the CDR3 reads TGTGCCAGCAGCCAAGAGAAGAGGCTAGCGGGAGGGCCTCGGACCGGGGAGCTGTTTTTT. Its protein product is CASSQEKRLAGGPRTGELFF.